This T cell receptor beta chain emerged from a study of blood T cell repertoires in COVID-19. About the study: Acute-phase and convalescent COVID-19 samples originated in the United States, Italy and Spain. T cells, B-cell-depleted T cells, or PBMCs supplied cDNA or gDNA.

Assay: immunoSEQ multiplex PCR; the TCRdb copy retains only in-frame clones and omits some. The sample yields more than 350,000 clones, 75% to 90% seen once. Recovered status applied to Cohort 3 donors who had two consecutive negative PCRs. It also applied to those with clearance or with symptom resolution. Germline CDR1 and CDR2: MNHEY and SVGAGI. The CDR3 covers 14 residues. Trimming shortened V by 1 base and J by 8 bases, and 12 bases separated the two germline ends. The rearrangement links TRBV6-5 to TRBJ2-1; no definite D call. The clonotype comes from a man aged 18 to 30 who had recovered from COVID-19. Sequences were obtained from PBMCs or T cells enriched from blood (not recorded which). The CDR3 sequence: CASSYLTPPDEQFF. In nucleotides, the CDR3 is TGTGCCAGCAGTTACTTGACTCCTCCTGATGAGCAGTTCTTC.